The 24 T cell receptor beta chains below come from one sample, sequenced in a study of T-cell reconstitution after alpha-beta-depleted transplantation in children. A library of TCRbeta sequences, prepared with unique molecular identifiers, was generated. TCRdb re-derived calls from the PCR reads in MiXCR, one entry per CDR3 protein. The table includes about 500,000 distinct CDR3 sequences, about 30% detected once. Here the sequenced sample was PBMCs from the stem cell graft donor, taken from the stem cell graft. The receptors originated from a human donor who donated a stem cell graft to a child with aplastic anemia.

V gene TRBV5-1 combines with J gene TRBJ2-1, with D perhaps matching TRBD2 (6 bases). The CDR3 has 14 amino acids. V gave up 2 bases and J gave up 8 bases, with 14 bases separating them. CDR1 and CDR2 from the germline V gene are SGHRS and YFSETQ. The CDR3 DNA is TGCGCCAGCAGCTTCCCGGCTAGCGACGATGAGCAGTTCTTC. Its protein is CASSFPASDDEQFF.

The V call is TRBV7-2, the J call TRBJ1-1; possible D gene TRBD1, 5 bases. V shed 5 bases and J shed 3 bases, with 13 bases lying between them. CDR1 and CDR2 (germline): SGHTA, FQGNSA. There are 14 residues in the CDR3. CDR3 nucleotides: TGTGCCAGCAGCCGGGGGGGTGAGGACACTGAAGCTTTCTTT. This gives the protein CASSRGGEDTEAFF.

The V and J genes are TRBV18 and TRBJ2-7; tentatively, D is TRBD1 (5 bases). The germline V gene has CDR1 KGHSH and CDR2 LQKENI. The CDR3 runs to 13 residues. Deletions cut 6 bases from V and 6 bases from J, with 15 bases between. The CDR3 DNA is TGTGCCAGCTCCCAGGGCTCATCTGGCGAGCAGTACTTC. Protein product: CASSQGSSGEQYF.

The rearrangement joins TRBV5-1 to TRBJ2-3; possibly TRBD2 for D (5 bases). Germline V gene lookup returns CDR1 SGHRS and CDR2 YFSETQ. Trimming shortened V by 0 bases and J by 3 bases, and 8 bases separated the two germline ends. The CDR3 length is 14 residues. CDR3 sequence reads: CASSLVGVTDTQYF. The CDR3 region has the DNA TGCGCCAGCAGCTTGGTGGGAGTTACAGATACGCAGTATTTT.

This chain connects TRBV28 to TRBJ2-7; 8 nucleotides line up with TRBD1. CDR3 size: 14 residues. The trim removed 3 bases at V and 2 bases at J, leaving 3 bases unmatched. Germline values: CDR1 MDHEN, CDR2 SYDVKM. CDR3 residues: CASSLDRAPYEQYF. The CDR3 DNA reads as TGTGCCAGCAGTTTGGACAGGGCCCCCTACGAGCAGTACTTC.

The chain recombines TRBV5-1 with TRBJ1-2; no definite D call. Trimming pared 0 bases from V and 10 bases from J, leaving 13 bases between. Germline values: CDR1 SGHRS, CDR2 YFSETQ. This CDR3 spans 13 amino acids. The CDR3 spells CASSLGGRRHYTF. The CDR3 DNA reads TGCGCCAGCAGCTTGGGTGGGAGGCGACACTACACCTTC.

This clonotype was found a few times. The V and J genes are TRBV28 and TRBJ1-2; 9 nucleotides line up with TRBD1. The CDR3 covers 14 residues. The V gene end was trimmed by 7 bases and the J gene end by 6 bases; junction bases not matched to a gene: 9. Germline V CDR1 and CDR2: MDHEN, SYDVKM. The CDR3 nucleotides are TGTGCCAGCATTGTGCCGGGACAGGGTGATGGCTACACCTTC. Protein: CASIVPGQGDGYTF.

This clonotype was counted only a few times. The rearrangement uses TRBV5-1 and TRBJ1-1; maybe TRBD1 (5 bases). From germline, CDR1 is SGHRS and CDR2 YFSETQ. The CDR3 contains 14 residues. Trimming removed 4 bases from V and 0 bases from J, with 10 bases in between. CDR3 amino acids: CASSRGHVNTEAFF. CDR3 in DNA: TGCGCCAGCAGCCGAGGACATGTGAACACTGAAGCTTTCTTT.

This clonotype has a count of ten or more. The chain couples TRBV7-2 to TRBJ1-6, with D possibly being TRBD1 (5 bases). CDR1 is SGHTA and CDR2 is FQGNSA in the germline V gene. The germline V and J ends were trimmed by 0 bases and 10 bases, with 16 bases remaining between them. This CDR3 contains 16 residues. In DNA form, the CDR3 reads TGTGCCAGCAGCTTAGCGCCCCAGGGTTTTGGGTCACCCCTCCACTTT. This gives the protein CASSLAPQGFGSPLHF. The variable domain in full, with the rest retrieved from reference TRBV7-2 and TRBJ1-6, is GAGVSQSPSNKVTEKGKDVELRCDPISGHTALYWYRQSLGQGLEFLIYFQGNSAPDKSGLPSDRFSAERTGGSVSTLTIQRTQQEDSAVYLCASSLAPQGFGSPLHFGNGTRLTVT.

Here the CDR3 reads CASSLSGGHGELFF. The CDR3, as DNA: TGCGCCAGCAGCTTGTCCGGGGGCCACGGGGAGCTGTTTTTT. V gene TRBV5-1 combines with J gene TRBJ2-2; D tentatively reads TRBD1 or TRBD2 (6 bases each). Trimming shortened V by 1 base and J by 7 bases, and 11 bases separated the two germline ends. Germline V CDR1 and CDR2: SGHRS, YFSETQ. The CDR3 sequence is 14 residues long.

This clonotype was seen more than once but under ten times. This chain joins TRBV7-3 and TRBJ2-3; D is uncertain. Germline V gives CDR1 SGHTA, CDR2 FQGTGA. The CDR3 length is 14 residues. Trimming took off 4 bases at V and 1 base at J, with 9 bases between the two ends. The CDR3 bases are TGTGCCAGCAGCTCTGTTGGGGGCACAGATACGCAGTATTTT. Its protein is CASSSVGGTDTQYF.

This clonotype was seen only a few times. The genes are TRBV5-1 and TRBJ2-2; 7 bases map to TRBD2. V shed 2 bases, J shed 4 bases, and the junction held 2 bases outside the gene matches. The germline V gene encodes CDR1 SGHRS and CDR2 YFSETQ. CDR3 length: 14 amino acids. This CDR3 reads CASSFAGVTGELFF. The CDR3 DNA sequence: TGCGCCAGCAGCTTTGCGGGAGTCACCGGGGAGCTGTTTTTT.

J is TRBJ2-1 and V is TRBV12-3 or TRBV12-4; TRBD2 aligns across 8 bases. The CDR3 is made up of 15 amino acids. After removal of 3 bases from V and 2 bases from J, the junction contained 3 bases not matched to a gene. The CDR3 loop reads CASSFLLAAYNEQFF. The CDR3, as DNA: TGTGCCAGCAGTTTTCTACTAGCGGCCTACAATGAGCAGTTCTTC.

The J gene is TRBJ2-1, the V gene TRBV14; D gene unclear. V was cut by 0 bases and J by 9 bases, with 9 bases left in between. Per the germline V gene, CDR1 is SGHDN and CDR2 is FVKESK. This CDR3 is built from 13 residues. CDR3 sequence: CASSQELTTEQFF. The CDR3 region has the DNA TGTGCCAGCAGCCAAGAACTCACAACTGAGCAGTTCTTC.

This clonotype was counted only a few times. This rearrangement joins TRBV12-3 or TRBV12-4 to TRBJ1-5; D may be TRBD1 (5 bases). The CDR3 extends over 14 amino acids. The germline V and J ends were trimmed by 5 bases and 5 bases, with 13 bases remaining between them. CDR3 protein: CASSGAIPDQPQHF. DNA of the CDR3: TGTGCCAGCAGTGGGGCCATCCCAGATCAGCCCCAGCATTTT.

The V and J genes are TRBV6-1 and TRBJ2-3, with 11 nucleotides matching TRBD2. In germline, CDR1 is MNHNS, CDR2 SASEGT. V dropped 1 base and J dropped 4; count of bases not matched to a gene: 10. CDR3 size: 18 residues. The CDR3 bases are TGTGCCAGCAGTGAAGGGACTAGCGGGCACGCGGGCTCAGATACGCAGTATTTT. Its protein product is CASSEGTSGHAGSDTQYF.

This rearrangement joins TRBV29-1 to TRBJ2-3; perhaps TRBD2 as D (5 bases). This CDR3 contains 15 residues. V shed 6 bases and J shed 0 bases, with 16 bases lying between them. The germline V gene encodes CDR1 SQVTM and CDR2 ANQGSEA. The chain's CDR3 is CSVAPGLASTDTQYF. DNA for the CDR3: TGCAGCGTCGCCCCCGGACTTGCTAGCACAGATACGCAGTATTTT.

This clonotype has more than one count but fewer than ten. The rearrangement links TRBV6-5 to TRBJ2-3; D may be TRBD1 or TRBD2 (5 bases each). CDR1 is MNHEY and CDR2 is SVGAGI in the germline V gene. The CDR3 consists of 12 residues. The V gene lost 6 bases and the J gene lost 8 bases, with 12 bases spanning the gap. Written as DNA, the CDR3 is TGTGCCAGCAGATCCGGGGCGGGTACGCAGTATTTT. It specifies CASRSGAGTQYF.

This clonotype was observed a handful of times. The chain has TRBV9 and TRBJ2-7; D remains ambiguous. This CDR3 contains 13 residues. The germline V gene encodes CDR1 SGDLS and CDR2 YYNGEE. Trimming pared 0 bases from V and 6 bases from J, leaving 10 bases between. CDR3 protein: CASSVEAGSEQYF. CDR3 coding DNA: TGTGCCAGCAGCGTAGAAGCAGGTAGCGAGCAGTACTTC.

The chain employs TRBV19 and TRBJ1-4, with 10 bases matching TRBD1. The CDR3 has 15 amino acids. V was clipped by 5 bases and J by 7 bases; unmatched bases: 7. CDR1 and CDR2 (germline): LNHDA, SQIVND (reference sequence). This CDR3 is CASSAGTGALEKLFF. The CDR3 DNA reads TGTGCCAGTAGTGCCGGGACAGGGGCCCTTGAAAAACTGTTTTTT.

The J gene is TRBJ2-3, the V gene TRBV28; perhaps TRBD1 as D (7 bases). V was shortened by 7 bases and J by 1 base, with 9 bases between the two germline ends. The CDR3 length is 13 residues. The germline gives CDR1 MDHEN, CDR2 SYDVKM. This chain's CDR3 is CASTRGGTDTQYF. The CDR3 DNA reads as TGTGCCAGCACCAGGGGGGGCACAGATACGCAGTATTTT. Full variable domain (missing parts from reference TRBV28 and TRBJ2-3): DVKVTQSSRYLVKRTGEKVFLECVQDMDHENMFWYRQDPGLGLRLIYFSYDVKMKEKGDIPEGYSVSREKKERFSLILESASTNQTSMYLCASTRGGTDTQYFGPGTRLTVL.

The table lists this clonotype with a few counts. The chain uses TRBV29-1 and TRBJ2-1; D remains unclear. CDR1 is SQVTM and CDR2 is ANQGSEA in the germline V gene. This CDR3 is 13 amino acids long. Trimming took off 5 bases at V and 7 bases at J, with 15 bases between the two ends. The CDR3 is CSVRGGIKNEQFF. The CDR3, as DNA: TGCAGCGTTCGAGGTGGGATCAAGAATGAGCAGTTCTTC.

The V and J genes are TRBV3-1 and TRBJ1-1, with 7 bases that match TRBD1. The CDR3 extends over 12 amino acids. Germline assignment: CDR1 LGHDT and CDR2 YNNKEL (reference sequence). Germline trimming cut 4 bases from V and 8 bases from J; bases unmatched to any gene: 4. CDR3 nucleotide sequence: TGTGCCAGCAGCCGAACGACAGGGGAAGCTTTCTTT. It specifies CASSRTTGEAFF.

The rearrangement uses TRBV5-1 and TRBJ2-7; 9 bases fit TRBD1. The CDR3 extends over 13 amino acids. CDR1 is SGHRS, CDR2 YFSETQ, per germline. V lost 3 bases and J lost 4; bases outside the gene matches: 2. CDR3: CASSSGQGYEQYV. For the CDR3, the DNA is TGCGCCAGCAGCTCCGGACAGGGGTACGAGCAGTACGTC.